These 10 T cell receptor beta chains were all obtained from the same sample, sequenced in a study of T cell repertoires in cytomegalovirus infection. For these receptors, no antigen is known. TCRdb passed the reads through MiXCR, listing each CDR3 protein once. The sample records hundreds of thousands of distinct CDR3 sequences, 25% to 30% being singletons. Sequenced material: cultured PBMCs, taken from culture after CMV antigen stimulation. Receptors were obtained from a human donor in good health (CMV status not recorded). Some clones in this sample may be carry-over from other donors' samples.

V and J are TRBV7-6 and TRBJ2-7; tentative D call: TRBD1 (6 bases). Trimming removed 5 bases from V and 4 bases from J, with 12 bases in between. The CDR3 is 13 residues long. Germline V gene lookup returns CDR1 SGHVS and CDR2 FNYEAQ. The CDR3 here is CASSQGIEYEQYF. The CDR3 bases are TGTGCCAGCAGCCAGGGGATAGAGTACGAGCAGTACTTC.

V and J are TRBV4-2 and TRBJ2-5; possibly TRBD2 for D (5 bases). Germline loops: CDR1 LGHNA, CDR2 YNFKEQ. The V end was cut by 4 bases, the J end by 2 bases, with 14 bases between. CDR3 length: 15 amino acids. This chain's CDR3 is CASSPLVAGQETQYF. For the CDR3, the DNA is TGTGCCAGCAGCCCCTTGGTGGCGGGTCAAGAGACCCAGTACTTC.

The chain uses TRBV27 and TRBJ1-4; TRBD1 aligns across 7 bases. This CDR3 spans 15 amino acids. The germline V gene has CDR1 MNHEY and CDR2 SMNVEV (reference sequence). V was pared by 8 bases and J by 7 bases, with 13 bases of the junction left unmatched. DNA for the CDR3: TGTGCCAGCGGGACGTACCAGGGGGTACTTGAAAAACTGTTTTTT. It is translated as CASGTYQGVLEKLFF.

The chain joins TRBV7-3 to TRBJ1-1; D might be TRBD1 (5 bases). The CDR3 spans 14 residues. Germline assignment: CDR1 SGHTA and CDR2 FQGTGA. The V gene lost 0 bases and the J gene lost 6 bases, with 11 bases spanning the gap. CDR3 bases: TGTGCCAGCAGCTTAACGTATAGGGGCCCTGAAGCTTTCTTT. It is translated as CASSLTYRGPEAFF.

This clonotype was recorded a few times. V usage is TRBV7-2 and J usage is TRBJ2-1; 14 positions agree with TRBD2. From germline, CDR1 is SGHTA and CDR2 FQGNSA. V was clipped by 4 bases and J by 7 bases; unmatched bases: 12. The CDR3 sequence is 18 residues long. The CDR3 spells CASSSPGLAGEDGNEQFF. The CDR3 nucleotides are TGTGCCAGCAGCTCCCCGGGACTAGCGGGAGAGGATGGGAATGAGCAGTTCTTC.

The V gene is TRBV5-4, the J gene TRBJ1-1; no reliable D call. Trimming left V 3 bases short and J 0 bases short, with 18 bases between. Germline CDR1 SGHNT, CDR2 YYREEE (reference sequence). The CDR3 totals 17 residues. The CDR3 protein is CASSSAGFERVNTEAFF. DNA of the CDR3: TGTGCCAGCAGCTCAGCCGGGTTCGAGAGGGTGAACACTGAAGCTTTCTTT.

This clonotype was recorded many times. This chain joins TRBV7-9 and TRBJ2-7, with a weak D call TRBD1 (6 bases). The germline CDR1 and CDR2 sequences are SEHNR and FQNEAQ (reference sequence). The CDR3 is made up of 13 amino acids. V lost 3 bases to trimming and J lost 5 bases, with 11 bases between them. CDR3 coding DNA: TGTGCCAGCAGCTTCACACAGGGTAACGAGCAGTACTTC. It translates to CASSFTQGNEQYF.

In this sample, this clonotype turned up a few times. The chain links TRBV6-6 to TRBJ2-7, with 10 bases matching TRBD2. The junction had 7 bases not matched to a gene; V was cut back by 8 bases and J by 3 bases. The germline V gene encodes CDR1 MNHNY and CDR2 SVGAGI (reference sequence). The length of the CDR3 is 14 residues. The CDR3 DNA follows: TGTGCCAGCCACCCTAGCGGGGGTCTCTACGAGCAGTACTTC. Translation: CASHPSGGLYEQYF.

The chain links TRBV30 to TRBJ1-3, with D possibly matching TRBD1 (5 bases). V shed 2 bases and J shed 4 bases, with 12 bases lying between them. Per the germline V gene, CDR1 is GTSNPN and CDR2 is SVGIG (reference sequence). The CDR3 is 14 residues long. CDR3 nucleotides: TGTGCCTGGAGTCCTACAGGATCCGGAAACACCATATATTTT. Amino acids: CAWSPTGSGNTIYF.

This rearrangement joins TRBV14 to TRBJ1-1, with 9 bases matching TRBD1. V was clipped by 1 base and J by 4 bases; unmatched bases: 4. Germline V gene lookup returns CDR1 SGHDN and CDR2 FVKESK. The CDR3 is 15 residues long. The CDR3 spells CASSQADRGGTEAFF. In DNA form, the CDR3 reads TGTGCCAGCAGCCAAGCGGACAGGGGTGGCACTGAAGCTTTCTTT.